A single sample gave rise to the 8 T cell receptor beta chains below, sequenced in a study of cytomegalovirus exposure and HLA in healthy donors. The PCR used 60 Vbeta and 13 Jbeta primers. Sequencing used immunoSEQ multiplex PCR; TCRdb keeps in-frame clones, though not all of them. Among about 160,000 clones listed, roughly 85% were seen once. The sample was PBMCs. These receptors came from a man aged 35 to 55 in good health and CMV-seronegative.

This clone was detected a few times. The gene calls are TRBV7-2 and TRBJ2-7, with TRBD1 as a possible D gene (5 bases). The CDR3 extends over 15 amino acids. Germline loops: CDR1 SGHTA, CDR2 FQGNSA. The V and J ends lost 1 base and 2 bases respectively, with 12 bases between them. The CDR3 DNA sequence: TGTGCCAGCAGCTTAGACGACGACAGCCCCTACGAGCAGTACTTC. It specifies CASSLDDDSPYEQYF.

CDR3 DNA: TGTGCCAGTAGTAACTTCCGGGAAGCTGAGCAGTTCTTC. Its translation: CASSNFREAEQFF. This sequence joins TRBV19 and TRBJ2-1, with D perhaps matching TRBD2 (5 bases). Trimming removed 4 bases from V and 9 bases from J, with 13 bases in between. The CDR3 is made up of 13 amino acids. Germline-derived CDR1 and CDR2 are LNHDA and SQIVND (reference sequence).

The chain has TRBV10-3 and TRBJ2-7; 8 bases fit TRBD1. Losses at the gene ends were 10 bases for V and 3 bases for J; bases not matched to a gene: 14. The CDR3 spans 15 residues. Germline CDR1 and CDR2: ENHRY and SYGVKD. The CDR3 loop is CATFSPTGALYEQYF. The CDR3 DNA is TGTGCCACCTTCTCGCCGACAGGGGCCCTCTACGAGCAGTACTTC.

This clone came up a few times. CDR3 bases: TGTGCCAGCAGTTACTCGAACGACCGGGACAGGGAGGGATGCGTAGAGCAGTACTTC. Amino acid sequence: CASSYSNDRDREGCVEQYF. The gene calls are TRBV6-7 and TRBJ2-7; 9 bases agree with TRBD1. TRBV6-7 is sorted into the ORF group, with uncertain function. The CDR3 covers 19 residues. V lost 0 bases and J lost 7; bases outside the gene matches: 19.

The V call is TRBV25-1, the J call TRBJ1-2; 7 bases are a match to TRBD1. V dropped 4 bases and J dropped 1; count of bases not matched to a gene: 3. CDR1 MGHDK and CDR2 SYGVNS come from the germline V gene. This CDR3 spans 14 amino acids. The CDR3 bases are TGTGCCAGCAGTGTGACAGGGCTTAACTATGGCTACACCTTC. This gives the protein CASSVTGLNYGYTF.

This clone has just a few counts. This rearrangement joins TRBV30 to TRBJ2-7; 8 bases match TRBD1. V lost 4 bases to trimming and J lost 5 bases; unmatched junction nucleotides: 10. The CDR3 has 14 amino acids. CDR1 is GTSNPN, CDR2 SVGIG, per germline (reference sequence). CDR3 bases: TGTGCCTGGACCGGACAGGACAGGGTCCACGAGCAGTACTTC. This encodes CAWTGQDRVHEQYF. The complete variable domain, with remaining parts taken from reference TRBV30 and TRBJ2-7, reads SQTIHQWPATLVQPVGSPLSLECTVEGTSNPNLYWYRQAAGRGLQLLFYSVGIGQISSEVPQNLSASRPQDRQFILSSKKLLLSDSGFYLCAWTGQDRVHEQYFGPGTRLTVT.

The CDR3 reads CASSRGGEAYEQYF. CDR3 sequence (DNA): TGCGCCAGCAGCCGGGGAGGGGAGGCGTACGAGCAGTACTTC. This chain links TRBV5-1 with TRBJ2-7; 7 bases are a match to TRBD2. The CDR3 is 14 residues long. With 4 bases clipped from V and 4 bases from J, the junction kept 8 bases outside the gene matches. Germline V gene lookup returns CDR1 SGHRS and CDR2 YFSETQ.

The chain uses TRBV28 and TRBJ2-1; 10 bases are shared with TRBD2. The CDR3 contains 15 residues. Germline V CDR1 and CDR2: MDHEN, SYDVKM. The ends lost 3 bases at V and 7 bases at J; junction bases unmatched: 6. CDR3 region: CASSLLAGVRNEQFF. The CDR3 nucleotides read TGTGCCAGCAGTTTGCTAGCGGGAGTGCGAAATGAGCAGTTCTTC.